This T cell receptor (beta chain) is drawn from a study of blood T cell repertoires in COVID-19. Looking at the study overall: Samples representing acute and convalescent COVID-19 were sourced from the United States, Italy and Spain. The cDNA or gDNA used as material had been derived from T cells, B-cell-depleted T cells, or PBMCs.

Authors' analysis steps: Estimation of nucleated cell counts relied on the amplification of reference gene primers. Sequencing used immunoSEQ multiplex PCR; TCRdb keeps in-frame clones, though not all of them. That table furnishes V, J and clone size, whereas the DNA furnished D and trimming. The sample contains almost 100,000 clones, roughly 86% of which appear only once. The V gene's germline CDR1 is LNHDA and CDR2 SQIVND (reference sequence). CDR3 length equals 14 residues. V dropped 3 bases and J dropped 0 bases, with 8 bases sitting between them. The chain carries TRBV19 and TRBJ1-2, with D tentatively TRBD1 (6 bases). Specimen: peripheral blood. This TCR came from a man aged 50 or older with acute or convalescent COVID-19. CDR3 nucleotides: TGTGCCAGTAGTATGGACAGAGCTAACTATGGCTACACCTTC. It is translated as CASSMDRANYGYTF.